This T cell receptor beta chain emerged from a study of post-analysis software for immune sequencing data. Study context: Patients with relapsing-remitting, secondary progressive and progressive-relapsing multiple sclerosis courses were all represented. General study findings and limits: The study found TRBV5-6, TRBV5-1 and TRBV20-1 among 5 or 6 TRBV segments more frequent in patients than controls. F measure showed strong co-clustering of same-batch samples. Controls significantly exceeded multiple sclerosis patients in normalized Chao1 diversity.

Incorporated into the TCR beta cDNA libraries were unique molecular identifiers, which served to reduce PCR and sequencing biases. T cells numbering roughly 1 to 10 million yielded some 480,000 cDNA molecules. TCRdb redid the calling of the PCR reads with MiXCR, one entry per CDR3 protein. Of 430,000 or so distinct CDR3 sequences listed, 39% are singletons. A word on this clonotype: Its specificity is not known.

J lost 3 bases, V lost 6 bases, and 4 bases had no gene match. CDR1 and CDR2 from the germline V gene are WSHSY and SAAADI. This CDR3 has 14 residues. The V gene is TRBV10-2, the J gene TRBJ2-7, with 11 bases matching TRBD2. Sequencing was carried out using blood. This sequence originates from a girl aged 2 to 9 with multiple sclerosis. CDR3 loop: CASRGGTSGYEQYF. The CDR3 DNA reads TGCGCCAGCAGAGGGGGGACTAGCGGCTACGAGCAGTACTTC.